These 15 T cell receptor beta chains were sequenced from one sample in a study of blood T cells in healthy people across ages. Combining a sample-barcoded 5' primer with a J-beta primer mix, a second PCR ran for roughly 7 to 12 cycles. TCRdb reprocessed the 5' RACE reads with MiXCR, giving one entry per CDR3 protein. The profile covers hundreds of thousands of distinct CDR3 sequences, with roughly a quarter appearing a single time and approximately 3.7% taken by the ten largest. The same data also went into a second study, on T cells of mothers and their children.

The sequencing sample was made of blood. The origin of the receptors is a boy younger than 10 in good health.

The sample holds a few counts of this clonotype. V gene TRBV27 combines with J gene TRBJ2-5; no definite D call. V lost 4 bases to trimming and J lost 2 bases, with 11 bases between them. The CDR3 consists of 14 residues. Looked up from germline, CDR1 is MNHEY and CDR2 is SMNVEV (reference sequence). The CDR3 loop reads CASSSSTEQETQYF. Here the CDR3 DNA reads TGTGCCAGCAGTTCAAGCACGGAACAAGAGACCCAGTACTTC.

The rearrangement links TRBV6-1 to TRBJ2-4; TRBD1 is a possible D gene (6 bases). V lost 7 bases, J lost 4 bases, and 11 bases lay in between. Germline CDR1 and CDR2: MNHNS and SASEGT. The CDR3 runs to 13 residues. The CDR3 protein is CASKFGQKNIQYF. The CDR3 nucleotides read TGTGCCAGCAAGTTTGGACAGAAAAACATTCAGTACTTC.

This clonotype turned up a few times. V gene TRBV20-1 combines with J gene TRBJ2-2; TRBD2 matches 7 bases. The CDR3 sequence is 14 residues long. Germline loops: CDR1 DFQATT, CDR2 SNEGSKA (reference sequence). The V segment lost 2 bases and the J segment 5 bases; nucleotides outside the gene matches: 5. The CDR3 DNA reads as TGCAGTGCTAGACAAGTGCGGGAGACCGGGGAGCTGTTTTTT. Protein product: CSARQVRETGELFF.

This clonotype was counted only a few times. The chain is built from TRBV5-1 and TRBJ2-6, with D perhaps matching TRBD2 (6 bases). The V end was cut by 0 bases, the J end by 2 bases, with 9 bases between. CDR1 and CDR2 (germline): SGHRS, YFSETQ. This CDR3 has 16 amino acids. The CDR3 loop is CASSLAGGTGANVLTF. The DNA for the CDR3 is TGCGCCAGCAGCTTGGCCGGGGGAACTGGGGCCAACGTCCTGACTTTC.

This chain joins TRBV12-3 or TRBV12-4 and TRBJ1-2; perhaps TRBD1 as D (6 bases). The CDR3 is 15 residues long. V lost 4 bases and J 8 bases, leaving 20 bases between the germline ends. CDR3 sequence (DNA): TGTGCCAGCAGTTACAGCCCGGGCCATCAGGGGGGCTACACCTTC. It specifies CASSYSPGHQGGYTF.

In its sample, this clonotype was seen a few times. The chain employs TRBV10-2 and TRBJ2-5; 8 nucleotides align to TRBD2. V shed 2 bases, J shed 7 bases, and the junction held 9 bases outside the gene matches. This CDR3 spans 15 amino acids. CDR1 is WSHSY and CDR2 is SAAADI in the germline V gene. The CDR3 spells CASSEPGLVAGTQYF. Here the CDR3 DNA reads TGCGCCAGCAGTGAGCCGGGACTAGTTGCAGGGACCCAGTACTTC.

The DNA of the CDR3 is TGTGCCAGCAGCCCACGGGGTCGGGCCTATGCCCTATCTGGGGCCAACGTCCTGACTTTC. Translated, it gives CASSPRGRAYALSGANVLTF. This sequence joins TRBV7-2 and TRBJ2-6; tentative D call: TRBD2 (5 bases). Looked up from germline, CDR1 is SGHTA and CDR2 is FQGNSA. Trimming removed 5 bases at V and 1 base at J, with 24 bases between. There are 20 residues in the CDR3.

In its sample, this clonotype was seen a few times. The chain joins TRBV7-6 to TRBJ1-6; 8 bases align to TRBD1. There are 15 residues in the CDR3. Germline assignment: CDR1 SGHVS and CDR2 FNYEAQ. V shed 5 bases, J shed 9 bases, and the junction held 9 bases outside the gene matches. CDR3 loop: CASSHDRGRGSPLHF. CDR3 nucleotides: TGTGCCAGCAGCCACGACAGGGGACGGGGTTCACCCCTCCACTTT.

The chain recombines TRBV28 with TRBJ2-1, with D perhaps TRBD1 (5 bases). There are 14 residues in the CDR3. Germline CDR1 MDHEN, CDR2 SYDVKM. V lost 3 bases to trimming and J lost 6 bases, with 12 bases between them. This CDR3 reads CASSFGRVGNEQFF. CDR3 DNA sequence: TGTGCCAGCAGTTTCGGCAGGGTGGGCAATGAGCAGTTCTTC.

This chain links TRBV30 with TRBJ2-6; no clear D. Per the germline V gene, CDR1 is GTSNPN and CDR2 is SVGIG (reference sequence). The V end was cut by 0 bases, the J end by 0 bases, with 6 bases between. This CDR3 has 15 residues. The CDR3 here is CAWSVRPSGANVLTF. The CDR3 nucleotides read TGTGCCTGGAGTGTTAGGCCCTCTGGGGCCAACGTCCTGACTTTC.

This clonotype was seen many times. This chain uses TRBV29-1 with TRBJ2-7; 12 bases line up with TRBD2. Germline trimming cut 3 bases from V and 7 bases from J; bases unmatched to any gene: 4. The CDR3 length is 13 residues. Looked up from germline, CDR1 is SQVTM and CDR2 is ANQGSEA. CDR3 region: CSVDLAGGGEQYF. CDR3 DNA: TGCAGCGTTGATCTAGCGGGAGGGGGAGAGCAGTACTTC.

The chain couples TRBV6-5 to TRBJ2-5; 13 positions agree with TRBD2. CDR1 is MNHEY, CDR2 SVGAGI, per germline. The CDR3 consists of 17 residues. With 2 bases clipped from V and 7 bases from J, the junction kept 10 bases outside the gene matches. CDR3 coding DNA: TGTGCCAGCAGTTACGCAAGACTAGCGGGAGGCGGGGGGACCCAGTACTTC. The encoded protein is CASSYARLAGGGGTQYF.

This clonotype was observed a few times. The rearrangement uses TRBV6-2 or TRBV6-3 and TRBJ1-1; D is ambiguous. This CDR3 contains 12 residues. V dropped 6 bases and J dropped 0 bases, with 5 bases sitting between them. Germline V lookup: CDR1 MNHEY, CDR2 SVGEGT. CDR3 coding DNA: TGTGCCAGCAGACTAATGAACACTGAAGCTTTCTTT. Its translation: CASRLMNTEAFF.

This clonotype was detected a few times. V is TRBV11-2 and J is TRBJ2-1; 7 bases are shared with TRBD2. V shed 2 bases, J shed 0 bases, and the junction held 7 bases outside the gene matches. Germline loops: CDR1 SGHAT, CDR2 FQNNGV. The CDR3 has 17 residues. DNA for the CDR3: TGTGCCAGCAGCTTATCGGCGCGGGGGTTCTCCTACAATGAGCAGTTCTTC. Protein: CASSLSARGFSYNEQFF.

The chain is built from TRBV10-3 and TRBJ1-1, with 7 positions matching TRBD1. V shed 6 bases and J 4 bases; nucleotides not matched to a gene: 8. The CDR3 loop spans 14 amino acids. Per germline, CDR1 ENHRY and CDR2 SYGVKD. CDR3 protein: CAISAQGETTEAFF. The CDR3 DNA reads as TGTGCCATCAGCGCGCAGGGGGAGACCACTGAAGCTTTCTTT.